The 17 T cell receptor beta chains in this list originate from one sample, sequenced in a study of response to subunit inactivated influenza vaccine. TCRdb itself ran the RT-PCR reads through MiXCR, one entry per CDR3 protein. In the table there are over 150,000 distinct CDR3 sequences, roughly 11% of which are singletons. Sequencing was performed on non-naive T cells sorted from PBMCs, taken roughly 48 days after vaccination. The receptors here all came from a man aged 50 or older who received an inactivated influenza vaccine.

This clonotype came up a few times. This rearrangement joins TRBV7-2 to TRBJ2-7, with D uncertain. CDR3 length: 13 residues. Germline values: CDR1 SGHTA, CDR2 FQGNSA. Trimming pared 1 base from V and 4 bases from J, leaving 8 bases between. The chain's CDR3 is CASSLGSEYEQYF. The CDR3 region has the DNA TGTGCCAGCAGCTTAGGGAGCGAATACGAGCAGTACTTC.

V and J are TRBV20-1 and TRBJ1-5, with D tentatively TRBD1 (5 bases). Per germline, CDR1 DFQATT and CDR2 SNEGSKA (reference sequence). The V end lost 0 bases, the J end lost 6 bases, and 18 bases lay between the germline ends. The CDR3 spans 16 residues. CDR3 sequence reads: CSARDFDGVRGQPQHF. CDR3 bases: TGCAGTGCTAGAGATTTCGACGGTGTAAGGGGTCAGCCCCAGCATTTT.

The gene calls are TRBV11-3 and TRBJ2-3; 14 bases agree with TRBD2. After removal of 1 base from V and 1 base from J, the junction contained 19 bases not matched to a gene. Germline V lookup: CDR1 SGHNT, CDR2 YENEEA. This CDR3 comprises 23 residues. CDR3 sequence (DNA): TGTGCCAGCAGCTTAGGGAGACTAGCGGGGGGGCGGTGGCCCTCGGTCCGCACAGATACGCAGTATTTT. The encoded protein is CASSLGRLAGGRWPSVRTDTQYF. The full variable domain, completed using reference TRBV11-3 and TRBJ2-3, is EAGVVQSPRYKIIEKKQPVAFWCNPISGHNTLYWYLQNLGQGPELLIRYENEEAVDDSQLPKDRFSAERLKGVDSTLKIQPAELGDSAVYLCASSLGRLAGGRWPSVRTDTQYFGPGTRLTVL.

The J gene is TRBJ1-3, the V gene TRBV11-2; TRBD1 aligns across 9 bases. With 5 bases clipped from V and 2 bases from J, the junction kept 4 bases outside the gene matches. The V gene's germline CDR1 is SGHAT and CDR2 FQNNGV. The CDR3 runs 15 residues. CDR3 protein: CASSAWTGAGNTIYF. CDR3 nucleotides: TGTGCCAGCAGCGCCTGGACAGGGGCTGGAAACACCATATATTTT.

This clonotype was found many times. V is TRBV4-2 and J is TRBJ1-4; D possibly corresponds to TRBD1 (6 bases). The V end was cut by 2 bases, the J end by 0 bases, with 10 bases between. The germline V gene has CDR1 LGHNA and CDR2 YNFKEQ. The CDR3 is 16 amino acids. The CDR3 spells CASSQTGQPTNEKLFF. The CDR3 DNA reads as TGTGCCAGCAGCCAAACTGGACAGCCAACTAATGAAAAACTGTTTTTT.

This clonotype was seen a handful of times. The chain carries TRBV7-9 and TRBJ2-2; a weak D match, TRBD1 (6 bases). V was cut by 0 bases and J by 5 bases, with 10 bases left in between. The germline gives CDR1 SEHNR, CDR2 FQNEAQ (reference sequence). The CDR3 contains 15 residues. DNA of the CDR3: TGTGCCAGCAGCTTAGCGGGGGCAACGACCGGGGAGCTGTTTTTT. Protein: CASSLAGATTGELFF.

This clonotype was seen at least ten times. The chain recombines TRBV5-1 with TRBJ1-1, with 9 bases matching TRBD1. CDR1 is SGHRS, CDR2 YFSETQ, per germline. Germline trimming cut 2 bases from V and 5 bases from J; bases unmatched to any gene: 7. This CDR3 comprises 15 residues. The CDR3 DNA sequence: TGCGCCAGCAGCTTCACCGGGACAGGGAGGACTGAAGCTTTCTTT. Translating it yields CASSFTGTGRTEAFF.

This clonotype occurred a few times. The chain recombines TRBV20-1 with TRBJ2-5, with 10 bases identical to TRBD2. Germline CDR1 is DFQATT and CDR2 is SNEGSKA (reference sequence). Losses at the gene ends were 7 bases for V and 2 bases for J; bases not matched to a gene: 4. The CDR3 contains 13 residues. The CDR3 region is CSVLAGAQETQYF. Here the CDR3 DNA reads TGCAGTGTCCTAGCGGGAGCTCAAGAGACCCAGTACTTC.

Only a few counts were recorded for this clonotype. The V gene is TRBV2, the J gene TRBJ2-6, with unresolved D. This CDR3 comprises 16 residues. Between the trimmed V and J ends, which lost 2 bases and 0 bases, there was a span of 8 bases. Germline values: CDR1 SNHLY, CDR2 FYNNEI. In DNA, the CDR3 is TGTGCCAGCAGTGAAATGGGGTTCTCTGGGGCCAACGTCCTGACTTTC. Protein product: CASSEMGFSGANVLTF.

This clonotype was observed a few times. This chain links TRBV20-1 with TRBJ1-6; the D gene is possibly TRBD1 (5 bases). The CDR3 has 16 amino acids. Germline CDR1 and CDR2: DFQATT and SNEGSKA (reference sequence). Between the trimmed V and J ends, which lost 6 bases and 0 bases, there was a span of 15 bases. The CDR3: CSATRDGSSYNSPLHF. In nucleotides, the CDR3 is TGCAGTGCGACCCGGGACGGTAGCTCCTATAATTCACCCCTCCACTTT.

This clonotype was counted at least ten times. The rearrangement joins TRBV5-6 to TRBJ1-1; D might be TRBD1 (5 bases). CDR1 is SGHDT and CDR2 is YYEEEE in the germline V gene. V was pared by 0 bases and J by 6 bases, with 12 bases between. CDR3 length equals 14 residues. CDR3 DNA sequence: TGTGCCAGCAGCTTGGGACAGTACGTCCCTGAAGCTTTCTTT. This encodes CASSLGQYVPEAFF.

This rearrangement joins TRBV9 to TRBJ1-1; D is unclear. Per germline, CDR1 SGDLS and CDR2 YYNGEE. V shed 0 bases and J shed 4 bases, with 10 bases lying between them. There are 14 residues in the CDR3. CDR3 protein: CASSVAGWGTEAFF. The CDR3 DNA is TGTGCCAGCAGCGTAGCTGGATGGGGCACTGAAGCTTTCTTT.

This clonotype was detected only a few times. DNA of the CDR3: TGTGCCAGCAGTTTTTGGGGACAGGGCACAGATACGCAGTATTTT. This sequence encodes CASSFWGQGTDTQYF. The J gene is TRBJ2-3, the V gene TRBV2; 8 bases are shared with TRBD1. The CDR3 runs 15 residues. V shed 5 bases and J 1 base; nucleotides not matched to a gene: 5. Germline V gene data show CDR1 as SNHLY and CDR2 as FYNNEI.

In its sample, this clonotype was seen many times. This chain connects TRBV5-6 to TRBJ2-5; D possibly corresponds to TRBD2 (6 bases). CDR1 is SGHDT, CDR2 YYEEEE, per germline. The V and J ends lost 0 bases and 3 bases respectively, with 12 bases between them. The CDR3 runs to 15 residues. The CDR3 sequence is CASSLVRGTEETQYF. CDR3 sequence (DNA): TGTGCCAGCAGCTTGGTTCGCGGGACGGAAGAGACCCAGTACTTC.

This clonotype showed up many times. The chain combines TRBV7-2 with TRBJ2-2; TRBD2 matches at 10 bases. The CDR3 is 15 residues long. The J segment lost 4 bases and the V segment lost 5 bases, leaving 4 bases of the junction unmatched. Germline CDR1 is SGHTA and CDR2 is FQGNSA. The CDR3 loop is CASSPLAGVTGELFF. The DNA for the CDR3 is TGTGCCAGCAGCCCCCTAGCGGGAGTCACCGGGGAGCTGTTTTTT. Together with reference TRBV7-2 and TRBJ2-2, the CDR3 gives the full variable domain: GAGVSQSPSNKVTEKGKDVELRCDPISGHTALYWYRQSLGQGLEFLIYFQGNSAPDKSGLPSDRFSAERTGGSVSTLTIQRTQQEDSAVYLCASSPLAGVTGELFFGEGSRLTVL.

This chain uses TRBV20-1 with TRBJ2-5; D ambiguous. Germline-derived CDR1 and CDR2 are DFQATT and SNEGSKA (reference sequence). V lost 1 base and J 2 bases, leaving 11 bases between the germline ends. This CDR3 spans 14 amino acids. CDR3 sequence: CSARADLLQETQYF. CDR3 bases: TGCAGTGCTAGAGCGGACCTTCTTCAAGAGACCCAGTACTTC.

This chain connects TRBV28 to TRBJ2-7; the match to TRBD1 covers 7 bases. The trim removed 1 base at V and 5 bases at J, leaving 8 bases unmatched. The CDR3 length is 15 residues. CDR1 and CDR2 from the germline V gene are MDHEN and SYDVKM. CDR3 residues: CASSLYAGGSNEQYF. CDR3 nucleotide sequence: TGTGCCAGCAGTTTATATGCAGGGGGTAGCAACGAGCAGTACTTC.